One T cell receptor beta chain is described in this entry. What it binds is not known. This sample was included in a study of identical twins. Study-wide findings and caveats: With abundant cord blood beta clonotypes, insertions were fewer; memory repertoires showed no such pattern.

TCRdb re-called the 5' RACE reads through MiXCR, storing one row per CDR3 protein. This sample has hundreds of thousands of distinct CDR3 sequences, with 15% to 20% found just once. Germline loops: CDR1 SGHRS, CDR2 YFSETQ. V lost 1 base to trimming and J lost 9 bases; unmatched junction nucleotides: 7. The length of the CDR3 is 14 residues. The sample was also reused in another study, on T cells expressing NK-cell markers. As that report states: According to the study, TCR beta repertoires originated from sorted CD3+CD56+NKG2C+, CD3+CD56+NKG2C- and CD3+CD56-NKG2C+ T cells. Restriction of sorting to alpha-beta TCR T cells was accomplished in several experiments using an anti-gamma-delta TCR antibody. Six of the donors carried dominant NKG2C+ clonotypes that took up roughly 1.0-8% of their CD8+ T cells.

This clonotype was obtained from a woman younger than 30 in good health. Specimen: PBMCs. J is TRBJ1-2 and V is TRBV5-1; 9 positions match TRBD1. The CDR3 DNA reads TGCGCCAGCAGCTTGTACGAACAGGGGGCGAGCTACACCTTC. Its protein is CASSLYEQGASYTF. Drawing the rest from reference TRBV5-1 and TRBJ1-2, the complete variable domain is KAGVTQTPRYLIKTRGQQVTLSCSPISGHRSVSWYQQTPGQGLQFLFEYFSETQRNKGNFPGRFSGRQFSNSRSEMNVSTLELGDSALYLCASSLYEQGASYTFGSGTRLTVV.